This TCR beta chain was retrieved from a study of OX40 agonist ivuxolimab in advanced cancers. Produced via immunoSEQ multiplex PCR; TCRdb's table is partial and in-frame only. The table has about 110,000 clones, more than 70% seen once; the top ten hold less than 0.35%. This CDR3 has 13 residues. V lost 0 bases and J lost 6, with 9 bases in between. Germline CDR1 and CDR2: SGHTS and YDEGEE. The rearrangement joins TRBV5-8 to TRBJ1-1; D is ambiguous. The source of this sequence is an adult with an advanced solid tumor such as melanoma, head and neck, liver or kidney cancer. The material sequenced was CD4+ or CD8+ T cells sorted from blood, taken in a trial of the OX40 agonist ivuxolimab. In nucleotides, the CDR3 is TGTGCCAGCAGCTTGGCGGAACCCGCTGAAGCTTTCTTT. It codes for CASSLAEPAEAFF.